One and the same sample provided the 21 T cell receptor beta chains below, sequenced in a study of cytomegalovirus exposure and HLA in healthy donors. Primers for the PCR totalled 60 Vbeta and 13 Jbeta. Generated by immunoSEQ multiplex PCR, the TCRdb table keeps only in-frame clones and is missing some. The table shows about 200,000 clones, with 75% to 90% occurring only once. The sample comprised PBMCs. The origin of the receptors is a woman aged 40 to 49 in good health and CMV-seronegative.

The chain links TRBV28 to TRBJ1-4; no clear D gene. The germline V and J ends were trimmed by 3 bases and 8 bases, with 13 bases remaining between them. This CDR3 has 14 residues. Germline assignment: CDR1 MDHEN and CDR2 SYDVKM. The CDR3 nucleotides are TGTGCCAGCAGTTTCACGGAGCGCCTAGAAAAACTGTTTTTT. Amino acids: CASSFTERLEKLFF.

The CDR3 loop is CASNYRGAEAFF. CDR3 nucleotides: TGTGCCAGTAATTACAGGGGTGCTGAAGCTTTCTTT. The chain has TRBV19 and TRBJ1-1, with 7 bases that match TRBD1. Germline CDR1 is LNHDA and CDR2 is SQIVND (reference sequence). This CDR3 has 12 amino acids. The V gene end was trimmed by 7 bases and the J gene end by 6 bases; junction bases not matched to a gene: 5.

The chain employs TRBV6-5 and TRBJ1-2; 9 bases line up with TRBD1. Germline V CDR1 and CDR2: MNHEY, SVGAGI. Losses at the gene ends were 5 bases for V and 7 bases for J; bases not matched to a gene: 8. This CDR3 has 14 residues. CDR3 DNA: TGTGCCAGCAGTCGCGAGGGGACAGGGCTTGGCTACACCTTC. Encoded protein: CASSREGTGLGYTF.

The chain links TRBV21-1 to TRBJ2-7; the table names TRBD2, a call not compared with the DNA. TRBV21-1 is labeled a pseudogene. The CDR3 spans 14 residues. The CDR3 DNA is TGTGCCAGCAGCAAAGGGAGGGTCTCCTACGAGCAGTACTTC. Residues: CASSKGRVSYEQYF.

The chain uses TRBV28 and TRBJ2-7, with D maybe TRBD1 (5 bases). Per germline, CDR1 MDHEN and CDR2 SYDVKM. CDR3 length: 14 amino acids. Trimming took off 8 bases at V and 5 bases at J, with 19 bases between the two ends. CDR3 DNA: TGTGCCAGCGCCGCAGGGTGGGTGAGCGACGAGCAGTACTTC. As protein: CASAAGWVSDEQYF.

The rearrangement joins TRBV10-2 to TRBJ1-2; TRBD1 is a possible D gene (5 bases). This CDR3 is built from 13 residues. V was shortened by 3 bases and J by 4 bases, with 9 bases between the two germline ends. In germline, CDR1 is WSHSY, CDR2 SAAADI. CDR3 in amino acids: CASSEGATYGYTF. DNA of the CDR3: TGCGCCAGCAGTGAAGGGGCGACCTATGGCTACACCTTC.

Only one count was recorded for this clone. The rearrangement links TRBV7-9 to TRBJ2-5, with 9 bases that match TRBD2. This CDR3 has 15 residues. In germline, CDR1 is SEHNR, CDR2 FQNEAQ (reference sequence). V trimming: 6 bases; J trimming: 4 bases; junction bases outside the gene matches: 9. The CDR3, as DNA: TGTGCCAGCAGTTTTAGCGGGAGTGTGTTAGAGACCCAGTACTTC. This gives the protein CASSFSGSVLETQYF.

The chain uses TRBV7-9 and TRBJ1-2, with TRBD1 matching over 11 bases. CDR1 SEHNR and CDR2 FQNEAQ come from the germline V gene (reference sequence). V gave up 5 bases and J gave up 8 bases; unmatched junction bases: 10. The CDR3 contains 15 residues. CDR3 sequence reads: CASSVRDRGAEGYTF. In DNA form, the CDR3 reads TGTGCCAGCAGCGTACGGGACAGGGGGGCGGAAGGCTACACCTTC. The whole variable domain, filled in from reference TRBV7-9 and TRBJ1-2, reads DTGVSQNPRHKITKRGQNVTFRCDPISEHNRLYWYRQTLGQGPEFLTYFQNEAQLEKSRLLSDRFSAERPKGSFSTLEIQRTEQGDSAMYLCASSVRDRGAEGYTFGSGTRLTVV.

This clone was detected only once. The chain joins TRBV5-6 to TRBJ2-7; the D gene is possibly TRBD2 (6 bases). Germline CDR1 is SGHDT and CDR2 is YYEEEE. The CDR3 runs to 15 residues. The germline V and J ends were trimmed by 2 bases and 1 base, with 13 bases remaining between them. The CDR3 here is CASSFLGGKSYEQYF. The CDR3 nucleotides are TGTGCCAGCAGCTTTCTGGGGGGAAAGTCCTACGAGCAGTACTTC.

V gene TRBV28 combines with J gene TRBJ1-5; D perhaps matches TRBD1 (6 bases). Germline V gives CDR1 MDHEN, CDR2 SYDVKM. The CDR3 totals 19 residues. V was pared by 6 bases and J by 0 bases, with 24 bases between. CDR3 sequence reads: CASSQRDTSSPYSNQPQHF. Here the CDR3 DNA reads TGTGCCAGCAGCCAACGGGACACTTCGTCCCCTTATAGCAATCAGCCCCAGCATTTT.

V gene TRBV6-5 combines with J gene TRBJ2-5; no firm D call. V was pared by 0 bases and J by 5 bases, with 4 bases between. Per germline, CDR1 MNHEY and CDR2 SVGAGI. The CDR3 consists of 12 residues. The CDR3, as DNA: TGTGCCAGCAGTTACTCGGGCGAGACCCAGTACTTC. It is translated as CASSYSGETQYF.

The V call is TRBV28, the J call TRBJ2-7; the match to TRBD1 covers 12 bases. Trimming took 5 bases from V and 5 from J; bases not matched to a gene: 10. CDR1 and CDR2 from the germline V gene are MDHEN and SYDVKM. The CDR3 is 16 amino acids. CDR3 sequence (DNA): TGTGCCAGCAGTCCGCCAGGGACAGGGGGCTCTCACGAGCAGTACTTC. Amino acids: CASSPPGTGGSHEQYF. Supplemented by reference TRBV28 and TRBJ2-7, the full variable domain reads DVKVTQSSRYLVKRTGEKVFLECVQDMDHENMFWYRQDPGLGLRLIYFSYDVKMKEKGDIPEGYSVSREKKERFSLILESASTNQTSMYLCASSPPGTGGSHEQYFGPGTRLTVT.

The rearrangement joins TRBV6-5 to TRBJ2-2; D unresolved. From germline, CDR1 is MNHEY and CDR2 SVGAGI. Trimming stripped 2 bases from V and 6 bases from J, with 10 bases between. This CDR3 spans 14 amino acids. CDR3 residues: CASSYPGSPGELFF. In DNA, the CDR3 is TGTGCCAGCAGTTACCCGGGTTCCCCCGGGGAGCTGTTTTTT.

This sequence joins TRBV27 and TRBJ1-2, with D perhaps TRBD1 (6 bases). This CDR3 is built from 15 residues. V dropped 4 bases and J dropped 4 bases, with 16 bases sitting between them. Germline V lookup: CDR1 MNHEY, CDR2 SMNVEV (reference sequence). CDR3 sequence: CASSSQLQGFYGYTF. The CDR3 bases are TGTGCCAGCAGTTCCCAATTACAGGGCTTCTATGGCTACACCTTC.

The chain joins TRBV2 to TRBJ1-2, with 7 bases aligning to TRBD1. The CDR3 length is 15 residues. V was clipped by 5 bases and J by 8 bases; unmatched bases: 14. Germline V gene lookup returns CDR1 SNHLY and CDR2 FYNNEI. The DNA of the CDR3 is TGTGCCAGCAGTTTCTTAAGTACACAGGGGAACGGCTACACCTTC. Its translation is CASSFLSTQGNGYTF. Supplemented by reference TRBV2 and TRBJ1-2, the full variable domain reads EPEVTQTPSHQVTQMGQEVILRCVPISNHLYFYWYRQILGQKVEFLVSFYNNEISEKSEIFDDQFSVERPDGSNFTLKIRSTKLEDSAMYFCASSFLSTQGNGYTFGSGTRLTVV.

The sample holds one count of this clone. V usage is TRBV12-5 and J usage is TRBJ1-1; no reliable D call. The germline V and J ends were trimmed by 4 bases and 8 bases, with 17 bases remaining between them. Germline CDR1 reads LGHNT; CDR2 reads FRNRAP. This CDR3 has 14 amino acids. The CDR3 sequence is CASGSTPPPSEAFF. CDR3 DNA: TGTGCTAGTGGTTCGACTCCGCCTCCCTCCGAAGCTTTCTTT.

The chain uses TRBV5-4 and TRBJ2-7; the match to TRBD1 covers 7 bases. The V segment lost 1 base and the J segment 0 bases; nucleotides outside the gene matches: 1. The CDR3 runs 14 residues. Looked up from germline, CDR1 is SGHNT and CDR2 is YYREEE (reference sequence). CDR3 sequence (DNA): TGTGCCAGCAGCTTGAGGGGGCCCTCCTACGAGCAGTACTTC. Translation gives CASSLRGPSYEQYF.

The gene calls are TRBV7-2 and TRBJ2-5, with a possible D match to TRBD2 (6 bases). CDR3 length equals 15 residues. The V end was cut by 1 base, the J end by 5 bases, with 14 bases between. Germline V CDR1 and CDR2: SGHTA, FQGNSA. CDR3 region: CASSLGRGILETQYF. CDR3 DNA sequence: TGTGCCAGCAGCTTAGGTCGGGGGATTTTGGAGACCCAGTACTTC.

There are a few counts of this clone. CDR3 nucleotide sequence: TGCGCCAGCAGCCCAGACGGCGGAACCAATGAGCAGTTCTTC. Protein: CASSPDGGTNEQFF. The chain combines TRBV5-1 with TRBJ2-1; D uncertain. Germline assignment: CDR1 SGHRS and CDR2 YFSETQ. V shed 4 bases and J shed 6 bases, with 14 bases lying between them. This CDR3 is 14 amino acids long.

In this sample, this clone turned up once. A read error may produce the germline difference seen at one junction end. The chain combines TRBV30 with TRBJ2-5; 7 bases agree with TRBD2. CDR3 length: 12 residues. Germline CDR1 reads GTSNPN; CDR2 reads SVGIG (reference sequence). CDR3: CASREDWGTQHF. The CDR3 bases are TGTGCCTCCCGGGAGGATTGGGGGACCCAGCACTTC.

J is TRBJ2-7 and V is TRBV5-5; possibly TRBD2 for D (6 bases). The CDR3 has 13 residues. Trimming pared 2 bases from V and 7 bases from J, leaving 13 bases between. Germline CDR1 reads SGHKS; CDR2 reads YYEKEE (reference sequence). CDR3 in DNA: TGTGCCAGCAGCTTCGGACTACATCGAGAGCAGTACTTC. This gives the protein CASSFGLHREQYF. The variable domain in full, with the rest retrieved from reference TRBV5-5 and TRBJ2-7, is DAGVTQSPTHLIKTRGQQVTLRCSPISGHKSVSWYQQVLGQGPQFIFQYYEKEERGRGNFPDRFSARQFPNYSSELNVNALLLGDSALYLCASSFGLHREQYFGPGTRLTVT.